Given below is one T cell receptor beta chain in context. Its antigen is as yet unknown. Noted time point: newly diagnosed GD, antithyroid drugs for less than 3 months. PBMCs provided the RNA from which the TCR library was made. Arm-PCR of CDR3 regions and iRepertoire HTBI primers were the basis on which TCR beta libraries were built. Each CDR3 protein is one row after TCRdb ran MiXCR on the multiplex PCR reads. The sample holds about 350,000 distinct CDR3 sequences; approximately 16% are singletons and the top ten take less than 35%. The source of the sample is a study of regulatory T cells in long-lasting Graves disease. General study results and limits: Persistent Graves' patients showed less TCR diversity than newly diagnosed ones.

Separately, the same data were catalogued under a study of T cells in Graves' hyperthyroidism and ophthalmopathy. Per that paper: Researchers found most expanded thyroid clonotypes above 0.001 in blood as well.

The receptor comes from a man between 35 and 55 years old with Graves disease. Material: peripheral blood mononuclear cells (PBMCs), obtained at new diagnosis, from a patient treated with antithyroid drugs.

CDR3 sequence (DNA): TGTGCCAGTACCCCCGGGATAGCGCTAGAGGAGCTGTTTTTT. This codes for CASTPGIALEELFF. This sequence joins TRBV19 and TRBJ2-2; possible D gene TRBD2, 5 bases. The germline V and J ends were trimmed by 7 bases and 10 bases, with 19 bases remaining between them. The CDR3 extends over 14 amino acids. Germline V lookup: CDR1 LNHDA, CDR2 SQIVND (reference sequence).